The T cell receptor beta chain under discussion was sequenced for a study of blood T cell repertoires in COVID-19. Generated by immunoSEQ multiplex PCR, the TCRdb table keeps only in-frame clones and is missing some. The sample has 300,000 to 500,000 clones, approximately 90% seen once. In germline, CDR1 is SQVTM, CDR2 ANQGSEA. There are 12 residues in the CDR3. J lost 3 bases, V lost 3 bases, and 1 base had no gene match. The clonotype originates from a woman in her thirties with acute COVID-19. The rearrangement links TRBV29-1 to TRBJ2-5; 7 bases fit TRBD1. Material: PBMCs or T cells enriched from blood (not recorded which). This CDR3 reads CSVEQGEETQYF. The CDR3 DNA reads as TGCAGCGTTGAGCAGGGGGAAGAGACCCAGTACTTC.